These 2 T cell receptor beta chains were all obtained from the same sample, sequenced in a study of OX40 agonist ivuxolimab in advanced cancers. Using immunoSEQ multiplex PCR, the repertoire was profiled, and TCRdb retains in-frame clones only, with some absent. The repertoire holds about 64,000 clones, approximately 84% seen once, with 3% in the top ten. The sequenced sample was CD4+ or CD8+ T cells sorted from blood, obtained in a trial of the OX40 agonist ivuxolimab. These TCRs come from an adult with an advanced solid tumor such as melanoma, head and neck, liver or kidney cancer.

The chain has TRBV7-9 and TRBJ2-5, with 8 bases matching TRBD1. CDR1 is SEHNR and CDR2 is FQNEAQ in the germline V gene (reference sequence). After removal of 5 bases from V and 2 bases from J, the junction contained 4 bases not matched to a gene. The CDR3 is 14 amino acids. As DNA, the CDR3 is TGTGCCAGCAGCCCGGGACAGGCTCAAGAGACCCAGTACTTC. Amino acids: CASSPGQAQETQYF.

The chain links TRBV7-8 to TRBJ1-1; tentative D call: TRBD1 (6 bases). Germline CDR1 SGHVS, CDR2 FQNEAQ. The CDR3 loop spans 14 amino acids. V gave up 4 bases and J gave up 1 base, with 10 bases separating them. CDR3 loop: CASSSQGGNTEAFF. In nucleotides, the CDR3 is TGTGCCAGCAGCTCACAGGGCGGGAACACTGAAGCTTTCTTT.